The 5 T cell receptor beta chains below were found in one sample sequenced in a study of type 1 regulatory T cells. Points from the study as a whole: Tr1 cells had a more restricted TCR repertoire than non-Tr1 cells.

MiXCR was run by TCRdb on the reads, yielding one entry per CDR3 protein. The sample yields tens of thousands of distinct CDR3 sequences, roughly 20% seen once. These receptors lack a known antigen. The sequenced sample consisted of cultured type 1 regulatory T (Tr1) cells, either the whole culture or a sorted fraction (not recorded which). All receptors come from a human donor in good health.

This chain links TRBV7-9 with TRBJ2-3; TRBD1 might be the D (6 bases). CDR1 and CDR2 from the germline V gene are SEHNR and FQNEAQ (reference sequence). Deletions cut 6 bases from V and 7 bases from J, with 20 bases between. The length of the CDR3 is 15 residues. The CDR3 loop reads CASRSGTLPRNTQYF. The CDR3 DNA is TGTGCCAGCAGATCCGGGACACTTCCCAGGAATACGCAGTATTTT.

This chain links TRBV7-6 with TRBJ2-2; tentatively, D is TRBD2 (6 bases). The CDR3 is made up of 15 amino acids. Trimming pared 1 base from V and 4 bases from J, leaving 10 bases between. Germline V CDR1 and CDR2: SGHVS, FNYEAQ. CDR3 nucleotide sequence: TGTGCCAGCAGCTTAGGAGCGGGCTCCACCGGGGAGCTGTTTTTT. Translated: CASSLGAGSTGELFF.

This rearrangement joins TRBV5-1 to TRBJ2-3; a weak D match, TRBD2 (6 bases). Germline CDR1 is SGHRS and CDR2 is YFSETQ. Deletions cut 7 bases from V and 2 bases from J, with 14 bases between. The CDR3 extends over 14 amino acids. The DNA for the CDR3 is TGCGCCAGCGCATCCCGCGGGGACACAGATACGCAGTATTTT. Encoded protein: CASASRGDTDTQYF.

This chain connects TRBV7-8 to TRBJ2-7; D is uncertain. The CDR3 is 13 residues long. CDR1 is SGHVS, CDR2 FQNEAQ, per germline. The V and J ends lost 2 bases and 1 base respectively, with 6 bases between them. The CDR3 sequence is CASSLLRSYEQYF. CDR3 DNA: TGTGCCAGCAGCTTATTAAGGTCCTACGAGCAGTACTTC. Together with reference TRBV7-8 and TRBJ2-7, the CDR3 gives the full variable domain: GAGVSQSPRYKVAKRGQDVALRCDPISGHVSLFWYQQALGQGPEFLTYFQNEAQLDKSGLPSDRFFAERPEGSVSTLKIQRTQQEDSAVYLCASSLLRSYEQYFGPGTRLTVT.

The V gene is TRBV7-8, the J gene TRBJ2-1; 8 bases are a match to TRBD2. Germline values: CDR1 SGHVS, CDR2 FQNEAQ. The CDR3 spans 15 residues. V shed 4 bases and J 1 base; nucleotides not matched to a gene: 3. The CDR3 DNA reads TGTGCCAGCAGCTCGTCTAGCGGGTCCTACAATGAGCAGTTCTTC. The encoded protein is CASSSSSGSYNEQFF. The variable domain in full, with the rest retrieved from reference TRBV7-8 and TRBJ2-1, is GAGVSQSPRYKVAKRGQDVALRCDPISGHVSLFWYQQALGQGPEFLTYFQNEAQLDKSGLPSDRFFAERPEGSVSTLKIQRTQQEDSAVYLCASSSSSGSYNEQFFGPGTRLTVL.